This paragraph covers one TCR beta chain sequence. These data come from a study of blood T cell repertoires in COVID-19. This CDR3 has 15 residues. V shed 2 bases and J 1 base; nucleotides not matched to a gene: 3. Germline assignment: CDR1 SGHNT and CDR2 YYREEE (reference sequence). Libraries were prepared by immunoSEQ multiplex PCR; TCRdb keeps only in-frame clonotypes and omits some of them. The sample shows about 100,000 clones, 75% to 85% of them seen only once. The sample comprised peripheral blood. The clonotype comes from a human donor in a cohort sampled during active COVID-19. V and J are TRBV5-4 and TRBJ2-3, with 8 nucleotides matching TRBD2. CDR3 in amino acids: CASSLAGVGTDTQYF. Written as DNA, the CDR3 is TGTGCCAGCAGCTTAGCGGGAGTTGGCACAGATACGCAGTATTTT.